This record looks at one T cell receptor beta chain sequence and its context. Its antigen remains unidentified. Per germline, CDR1 SNHLY and CDR2 FYNNEI. The CDR3 has 16 residues. The V end was cut by 2 bases, the J end by 0 bases, with 11 bases between. This specimen belongs to a study of cytomegalovirus exposure and HLA in healthy donors. Notes on the study in general: TCR sequences were mostly rare, though some public TCRs occurred in many donors. In vitro testing confirmed a few CMV-associated chains as specific for CMV antigens.

PCR was performed using 60 Vbeta and 13 Jbeta primers. Using immunoSEQ multiplex PCR, the repertoire was profiled, and TCRdb retains in-frame clones only, with some absent. The repertoire consists of some 160,000 clones, with 77% occurring once and the leading ten covering 1.5% to 2%. The sequence came from a woman aged 25 to 39 in good health and CMV-seronegative. This sequence joins TRBV2 and TRBJ2-4; D unclear. What was sequenced was PBMCs. CDR3 bases: TGTGCCAGCAGTGAAATAGTGTTTCTAGCCAAAAACATTCAGTACTTC. This encodes CASSEIVFLAKNIQYF.